The subject of this entry is one TCR beta chain. As processed by the authors: Amplification with reference gene primers provided the estimates of nucleated cell counts. Assay used: immunoSEQ multiplex PCR; TCRdb lists only in-frame clones, some missing. Clone size and the V and J calls come from that table; the DNA yielded D and trimming. Counted here are approximately 400,000 clones, around 84% occurring once; the ten biggest clones make up more than 0.85%. This entry comes from a study of blood T cell repertoires in COVID-19. Study details: Donors in the United States, Italy and Spain gave samples during acute or convalescent COVID-19. T cells, B-cell-depleted T cells, or PBMCs provided the cDNA or gDNA that served as material.

There are 13 residues in the CDR3. CDR1 SGHRS and CDR2 YFSETQ come from the germline V gene. V lost 2 bases, J lost 3 bases, and 8 bases lay in between. Material for sequencing was peripheral blood. This clonotype was obtained from a human donor with acute or convalescent COVID-19. The donor label of this sample is uncertain. The rearrangement links TRBV5-1 to TRBJ2-5; tentatively, D is TRBD2 (5 bases). The CDR3 reads CASSFWGEETQYF. In nucleotides, the CDR3 is TGCGCCAGCAGCTTTTGGGGAGAAGAGACCCAGTACTTC.